The next 29 T cell receptor beta chains were all read from a single sample in a study of T cells in Graves' hyperthyroidism and ophthalmopathy. Amplified TCR beta CDR3 regions derived from RNA transcripts. HTBI primers were used for first-round RT-PCR of the TCR CDR3. MiXCR, run by TCRdb on the multiplex PCR reads, gives a single entry per CDR3 protein. The sample comprises about 560,000 distinct CDR3 sequences, 16% of which are singletons, and around 18% rests with the top ten. Material: blood. The source is a woman in her late teens or twenties with Graves' hyperthyroidism.

This clonotype showed up many times. This chain links TRBV27 with TRBJ2-3; D unclear. There are 14 residues in the CDR3. V was trimmed by 5 bases and J by 9 bases, leaving 18 bases between them. Germline lookup yields CDR1 MNHEY and CDR2 SMNVEV (reference sequence). The CDR3 here is CASSQLLLAETQYF. Here the CDR3 DNA reads TGTGCCAGCAGTCAGTTACTACTGGCCGAGACGCAGTATTTT.

This chain links TRBV6-2 or TRBV6-3 with TRBJ2-5, with D unclear. Germline CDR1 MNHEY, CDR2 SVGEGT. The CDR3 has 14 amino acids. Trimming left V 0 bases short and J 5 bases short, with 10 bases between. The CDR3 spells CASSYSQASETQYF. The CDR3 DNA reads as TGTGCCAGCAGTTACTCGCAGGCGTCGGAGACCCAGTACTTC.

This clonotype was found a few times. V gene TRBV6-1 combines with J gene TRBJ2-1; a weak D match, TRBD2 (6 bases). Germline lookup yields CDR1 MNHNS and CDR2 SASEGT. The CDR3 has 14 amino acids. Trimming removed 5 bases at V and 10 bases at J, with 18 bases between. The CDR3 protein is CASSYYRLGREQFF. The CDR3 DNA is TGTGCCAGCAGTTATTATCGACTAGGGCGAGAGCAGTTCTTC.

This chain links TRBV20-1 with TRBJ1-2; D remains unclear. The CDR3 consists of 14 residues. The V and J ends lost 5 bases and 7 bases respectively, with 20 bases between them. Germline V gene data show CDR1 as DFQATT and CDR2 as SNEGSKA (reference sequence). In DNA, the CDR3 is TGCAGTGCTTATTCCGGACGGGATTGGTCTGGCTACACCTTC. This sequence encodes CSAYSGRDWSGYTF.

This clonotype was seen at least ten times. The V gene is TRBV7-3, the J gene TRBJ1-4, with 7 bases identical to TRBD1. CDR3 length equals 18 residues. V lost 4 bases and J lost 7; bases outside the gene matches: 18. CDR1 SGHTA and CDR2 FQGTGA come from the germline V gene. CDR3 nucleotide sequence: TGTGCCAGCAGCTCGGACAGGACGGCCTACCGTAATGGTGAAAAACTGTTTTTT. It yields the protein CASSSDRTAYRNGEKLFF.

This clonotype has more than one count but fewer than ten. V gene TRBV11-2 combines with J gene TRBJ1-2; D unclear. The CDR3 totals 18 residues. Germline values: CDR1 SGHAT, CDR2 FQNNGV. V lost 1 base and J lost 2, with 20 bases in between. The CDR3 bases are TGTGCCAGCAGCTTAGGGAGTCTTGGGTCTGGGTCCAACTATGGCTACACCTTC. This gives the protein CASSLGSLGSGSNYGYTF.

This clonotype was counted at least ten times. The CDR3 DNA is TGTGCCAGCAGTCTTCCCGGGACGAGCAATGAGCAGTTCTTC. Its protein is CASSLPGTSNEQFF. The chain is built from TRBV28 and TRBJ2-1; D may be TRBD1 or TRBD2 (5 bases each). Germline V lookup: CDR1 MDHEN, CDR2 SYDVKM. The V gene lost 5 bases and the J gene lost 6 bases, with 14 bases spanning the gap. The CDR3 is 14 residues long.

This clonotype came up a few times. The V and J genes are TRBV7-8 and TRBJ2-5; 7 nucleotides line up with TRBD1. The V and J ends lost 2 bases and 4 bases, in that order; junction bases with no gene match: 7. Germline CDR1 is SGHVS and CDR2 is FQNEAQ. This CDR3 has 15 residues. CDR3 amino acids: CASSLRTTGIETQYF. The DNA for the CDR3 is TGTGCCAGCAGCTTAAGAACGACAGGGATAGAGACCCAGTACTTC. Full variable domain (remainder filled in from reference TRBV7-8 and TRBJ2-5): GAGVSQSPRYKVAKRGQDVALRCDPISGHVSLFWYQQALGQGPEFLTYFQNEAQLDKSGLPSDRFFAERPEGSVSTLKIQRTQQEDSAVYLCASSLRTTGIETQYFGPGTRLLVL.

This clonotype has ten or more counts. The chain uses TRBV6-6 and TRBJ2-1; D gene uncertain. V shed 0 bases and J shed 6 bases, with 12 bases lying between them. Germline CDR1 reads MNHNY; CDR2 reads SVGAGI (reference sequence). The CDR3 loop spans 15 amino acids. CDR3 coding DNA: TGTGCCAGCAGTTACTCGGATTGGGTGGGCAATGAGCAGTTCTTC. Residues: CASSYSDWVGNEQFF.

This clonotype was observed a handful of times. Given a much more abundant clone one base away, this may be a read error. The genes are TRBV7-9 and TRBJ2-3; TRBD2 aligns across 10 bases. CDR3 length equals 15 residues. The germline V gene encodes CDR1 SEHNR and CDR2 FQNEAQ (reference sequence). J lost 2 bases, V lost 2 bases, and 1 base had no gene match. The CDR3 is CASSLSGGATDTQYF. The CDR3, as DNA: TGTGCCAGCAGCTTAAGCGGGGGGGCCACAGATACGCAGTATTTT. Variable domain in full (rest from reference TRBV7-9 and TRBJ2-3): DTGVSQNPRHKITKRGQNVTFRCDPISEHNRLYWYRQTLGQGPEFLTYFQNEAQLEKSRLLSDRFSAERPKGSFSTLEIQRTEQGDSAMYLCASSLSGGATDTQYFGPGTRLTVL.

V usage is TRBV19 and J usage is TRBJ2-7; TRBD2 agrees at 9 bases. The junction had 5 bases not matched to a gene; V was cut back by 3 bases and J by 5 bases. The CDR3 loop spans 14 amino acids. CDR1 LNHDA and CDR2 SQIVND come from the germline V gene (reference sequence). For the CDR3, the DNA is TGTGCCAGTAGTATTGGTAGCGGGGGAAACGAGCAGTACTTC. Amino acid sequence: CASSIGSGGNEQYF.

The V call is TRBV11-2, the J call TRBJ2-7; D not resolved. The germline V and J ends were trimmed by 5 bases and 7 bases, with 12 bases remaining between them. There are 12 residues in the CDR3. The germline V gene encodes CDR1 SGHAT and CDR2 FQNNGV. The CDR3, as DNA: TGTGCCAGCAGCCTAATGACCTTGGAGCAGTACTTC. It specifies CASSLMTLEQYF.

A remark on this clonotype: A much larger clonotype is one base distant, so this may be a read error. The V and J genes are TRBV7-6 and TRBJ2-3, with TRBD1 as a possible D gene (5 bases). The end of the DNA fits TRBJ1-5 better, so the J call may be wrong. From germline, CDR1 is SGHVS and CDR2 FNYEAQ. The CDR3 extends over 16 amino acids. The CDR3 nucleotides read TGTGCCAGCAGCTATAGACAGACCTCTAGCACAGATACGCAGCATTTT. Amino acids: CASSYRQTSSTDTQHF.

This chain links TRBV11-2 with TRBJ1-2; possible D gene TRBD1, 6 bases. The V end was cut by 0 bases, the J end by 3 bases, with 17 bases between. The CDR3 is 17 amino acids. Germline V gene sequence: CDR1 SGHAT, CDR2 FQNNGV. CDR3 region: CASSLDIRGQSYYGYTF. CDR3 sequence (DNA): TGTGCCAGCAGCTTAGATATCAGGGGCCAGAGTTACTATGGCTACACCTTC. Complete variable domain (other parts from reference TRBV11-2 and TRBJ1-2): EAGVAQSPRYKIIEKRQSVAFWCNPISGHATLYWYQQILGQGPKLLIQFQNNGVVDDSQLPKDRFSAERLKGVDSTLKIQPAKLEDSAVYLCASSLDIRGQSYYGYTFGSGTRLTVV.

This clonotype has just a few counts. This CDR3 reads CASSLGLGGLTNTEAFF. The CDR3, as DNA: TGCGCCAGCAGCTTGGGTTTAGGGGGCCTAACTAACACTGAAGCTTTCTTT. V and J are TRBV5-1 and TRBJ1-1, with 7 bases that match TRBD1. Germline loops: CDR1 SGHRS, CDR2 YFSETQ. J was trimmed by 2 bases and V by 0 bases; bases with no gene match: 10. This CDR3 is built from 17 residues. Full variable domain (rest looked up from reference TRBV5-1 and TRBJ1-1): KAGVTQTPRYLIKTRGQQVTLSCSPISGHRSVSWYQQTPGQGLQFLFEYFSETQRNKGNFPGRFSGRQFSNSRSEMNVSTLELGDSALYLCASSLGLGGLTNTEAFFGQGTRLTVV.

The chain joins TRBV29-1 to TRBJ2-5; 13 nucleotides align to TRBD2. Germline V gene data show CDR1 as SQVTM and CDR2 as ANQGSEA. This CDR3 contains 15 residues. Losses at the gene ends were 4 bases for V and 2 bases for J; bases not matched to a gene: 4. The DNA for the CDR3 is TGCAGCGTTGGGGGACTAGCGGGGAATCAAGAGACCCAGTACTTC. Translating gives CSVGGLAGNQETQYF.

This rearrangement joins TRBV3-1 to TRBJ1-2; no firm D call. Germline-derived CDR1 and CDR2 are LGHDT and YNNKEL (reference sequence). This CDR3 spans 15 amino acids. V was trimmed by 4 bases and J by 0 bases, leaving 12 bases between them. Written as DNA, the CDR3 is TGTGCCAGCAGCCCCCGTGCAGCTCCTAACTATGGCTACACCTTC. Translating it yields CASSPRAAPNYGYTF. Filled out from reference TRBV3-1 and TRBJ1-2, the complete variable domain reads DTAVSQTPKYLVTQMGNDKSIKCEQNLGHDTMYWYKQDSKKFLKIMFSYNNKELIINETVPNRFSPKSPDKAHLNLHINSLELGDSAVYFCASSPRAAPNYGYTFGSGTRLTVV.

This clonotype was recorded at least ten times. The CDR3 reads CASSLLVGSGAAYEQYF. DNA of the CDR3: TGTGCCAGCAGTTTATTAGTCGGGTCGGGCGCGGCCTACGAGCAGTACTTC. J is TRBJ2-7 and V is TRBV28; D uncertain. The CDR3 has 17 amino acids. Trimming cost V 1 base and J 2 bases, with 18 bases left between them. Looked up from germline, CDR1 is MDHEN and CDR2 is SYDVKM.

At least ten counts were recorded for this clonotype. The chain links TRBV5-1 to TRBJ2-1, with D maybe TRBD1 (7 bases). V lost 4 bases to trimming and J lost 1 base, with 21 bases between them. Germline values: CDR1 SGHRS, CDR2 YFSETQ. The CDR3 consists of 18 residues. The CDR3 DNA is TGCGCCAGCAGCAGACAGGGTATAAGCGGGCAATCCTACAATGAGCAGTTCTTC. This gives the protein CASSRQGISGQSYNEQFF.

This clonotype appeared many times. This chain joins TRBV7-2 and TRBJ1-2; D unclear. The CDR3 totals 12 residues. V gave up 1 base and J gave up 8 bases, with 8 bases separating them. The V gene's germline CDR1 is SGHTA and CDR2 FQGNSA. CDR3 bases: TGTGCCAGCAGCTTAGGCAATTCGGGCTACACCTTC. It is translated as CASSLGNSGYTF.

V gene TRBV6-2 or TRBV6-3 combines with J gene TRBJ2-7; no clear D. The V gene's germline CDR1 is MNHEY and CDR2 SVGEGT. The CDR3 extends over 14 amino acids. The V end was cut by 0 bases, the J end by 2 bases, with 8 bases between. CDR3 bases: TGTGCCAGCAGTTACTCTGTCTTTACCTACGAGCAGTACTTC. Translating gives CASSYSVFTYEQYF.

This chain joins TRBV24-1 and TRBJ2-1, with 9 nucleotides matching TRBD2. Germline V gives CDR1 KGHDR, CDR2 SFDVKD. This CDR3 has 15 amino acids. Trimming removed 1 base from V and 8 bases from J; junction bases left unmatched: 5. The DNA for the CDR3 is TGTGCCACCAGTGATTTACGCGGGAGGGCCCATGAGCAGTTCTTC. This translates into CATSDLRGRAHEQFF.

In this sample, this clonotype turned up many times. J is TRBJ2-5 and V is TRBV28; no clear D gene. V lost 8 bases to trimming and J lost 7 bases, with 20 bases between them. The CDR3 contains 14 residues. Germline CDR1 is MDHEN and CDR2 is SYDVKM. The CDR3 spells CASLSADLKGTQYF. The CDR3 DNA reads TGTGCCAGCCTTTCGGCGGACCTTAAGGGGACCCAGTACTTC.

This clonotype was observed many times. The chain joins TRBV5-5 to TRBJ2-5, with 9 bases matching TRBD2. Germline loops: CDR1 SGHKS, CDR2 YYEKEE (reference sequence). The CDR3 consists of 17 residues. With 4 bases clipped from V and 2 bases from J, the junction kept 12 bases outside the gene matches. In DNA, the CDR3 is TGTGCCAGCAGCCTCAAGCCTAGCGGGACCTTACAAGAGACCCAGTACTTC. Its protein product is CASSLKPSGTLQETQYF. The full variable domain, its missing parts supplied by reference TRBV5-5 and TRBJ2-5, is DAGVTQSPTHLIKTRGQQVTLRCSPISGHKSVSWYQQVLGQGPQFIFQYYEKEERGRGNFPDRFSARQFPNYSSELNVNALLLGDSALYLCASSLKPSGTLQETQYFGPGTRLLVL.

This clonotype occurred many times. The chain has TRBV12-3 or TRBV12-4 and TRBJ2-1; 12 nucleotides align to TRBD2. V trimming: 5 bases; J trimming: 3 bases; junction bases outside the gene matches: 2. The CDR3 sequence is 15 residues long. CDR3 DNA: TGTGCCAGCAGTCTACTAGCGGGAGGCTACAATGAGCAGTTCTTC. Its protein product is CASSLLAGGYNEQFF.

This clonotype was seen repeatedly, ten times or more. The chain recombines TRBV12-3 or TRBV12-4 with TRBJ2-6, with a tentative D call TRBD2 (5 bases). V was shortened by 6 bases and J by 2 bases, with 20 bases between the two germline ends. The CDR3 is 18 residues long. The CDR3 DNA reads as TGTGCCAGCAGCCCCTCCGGTGGGAGAAAAACTGGGGCCAACGTCCTGACTTTC. Translated: CASSPSGGRKTGANVLTF.

This clonotype was picked up many times. The chain carries TRBV11-2 and TRBJ2-2, with D possibly being TRBD2 (6 bases). The CDR3 spans 13 residues. Trimming stripped 5 bases from V and 5 bases from J, with 9 bases between. Germline V gene sequence: CDR1 SGHAT, CDR2 FQNNGV. Here the CDR3 DNA reads TGTGCCAGCAGCCCACTAGCTACCGGGGAGCTGTTTTTT. Residues: CASSPLATGELFF.

The chain is built from TRBV20-1 and TRBJ2-5, with 10 bases fitting TRBD1. Per the germline V gene, CDR1 is DFQATT and CDR2 is SNEGSKA (reference sequence). With 8 bases clipped from V and 0 bases from J, the junction kept 6 bases outside the gene matches. The CDR3 spans 14 residues. CDR3 sequence reads: CSNLDRGYQETQYF. Written as DNA, the CDR3 is TGCAGTAACCTGGACAGGGGGTACCAAGAGACCCAGTACTTC.

This clonotype has at least ten counts. The genes are TRBV6-2 or TRBV6-3 and TRBJ1-5; no firm D call. Trimming removed 2 bases from V and 0 bases from J, with 17 bases in between. Looked up from germline, CDR1 is MNHEY and CDR2 is SVGEGT. This CDR3 region has 18 residues. The DNA of the CDR3 is TGTGCCAGCAGTTACCTACCGGGGAGCCTCTATAGCAATCAGCCCCAGCATTTT. It is translated as CASSYLPGSLYSNQPQHF.